The 32 T cell receptor beta chains below come from one sample, sequenced in a study of blood T cell repertoires in COVID-19. Assay used: immunoSEQ multiplex PCR; TCRdb lists only in-frame clones, some missing. There are around 160,000 clones in the sample; 80% to 90% occur only once, and over 10% lies in the top ten. The sequenced material came from peripheral blood. Receptors were obtained from a man aged 18 to 30 with COVID-19, enrolled during active disease.

The chain couples TRBV5-6 to TRBJ1-5; a possible D gene is TRBD1 (6 bases). Per the germline V gene, CDR1 is SGHDT and CDR2 is YYEEEE. This CDR3 comprises 14 residues. The V end was cut by 2 bases, the J end by 2 bases, with 8 bases between. The CDR3 reads CASSFAGGNQPQHF. CDR3 bases: TGTGCCAGCAGCTTTGCAGGGGGCAATCAGCCCCAGCATTTT. Complete variable domain (other parts from reference TRBV5-6 and TRBJ1-5): DAGVTQSPTHLIKTRGQQVTLRCSPKSGHDTVSWYQQALGQGPQFIFQYYEEEERQRGNFPDRFSGHQFPNYSSELNVNALLLGDSALYLCASSFAGGNQPQHFGDGTRLSIL.

V and J are TRBV7-9 and TRBJ2-3; D gene unclear. Trimming cost V 0 bases and J 5 bases, with 12 bases left between them. The CDR3 loop spans 15 amino acids. Looked up from germline, CDR1 is SEHNR and CDR2 is FQNEAQ (reference sequence). The CDR3 coding sequence is TGTGCCAGCAGCTTAGCGGTTTCCGGCGGAGATACGCAGTATTTT. Protein product: CASSLAVSGGDTQYF.

This clone was counted only a few times. This rearrangement joins TRBV27 to TRBJ2-7, with a weak D call TRBD1 (6 bases). Germline V CDR1 and CDR2: MNHEY, SMNVEV (reference sequence). This CDR3 has 15 residues. V was cut by 5 bases and J by 0 bases, with 14 bases left in between. The CDR3 DNA reads TGTGCCAGCAGTACCAGGGGAAGCGGCTCCTACGAGCAGTACTTC. Protein sequence: CASSTRGSGSYEQYF.

The CDR3 sequence: CASSARLEFGEQYF. The CDR3 nucleotides read TGCGCCAGCAGCGCACGTCTCGAGTTCGGCGAGCAGTACTTC. This chain connects TRBV4-3 to TRBJ2-7, with D hard to call. V shed 5 bases and J shed 6 bases, with 17 bases lying between them. This CDR3 spans 14 amino acids. The germline V gene encodes CDR1 LGHNA and CDR2 YSLEER.

By sample fraction, this clone is medium-sized. The rearrangement joins TRBV5-6 to TRBJ2-7; the match to TRBD2 covers 13 bases. The CDR3 totals 18 residues. The ends lost 0 bases at V and 6 bases at J; junction bases unmatched: 12. From germline, CDR1 is SGHDT and CDR2 YYEEEE. The CDR3, as DNA: TGTGCCAGCAGCTTGGGGGGACTAGCGGGATGGACCCCCCGCGAGCAGTACTTC. This codes for CASSLGGLAGWTPREQYF.

The CDR3 DNA follows: TGTGCCAGCAGCGCCTCTCTAGCGTCGGGTACGCAGTATTTT. Translating gives CASSASLASGTQYF. V is TRBV9 and J is TRBJ2-3; D is possibly TRBD2 (6 bases). CDR1 is SGDLS, CDR2 YYNGEE, per germline. Trimming took off 3 bases at V and 8 bases at J, with 16 bases between the two ends. This CDR3 comprises 14 residues.

Concerning this clone itself: One end of the junction is discordant with germline, which a read error may explain. V and J are TRBV7-7 and TRBJ2-5, with 10 bases fitting TRBD1. This CDR3 is 16 amino acids long. Germline loops: CDR1 SSHAT, CDR2 FNYEAQ (reference sequence). The CDR3 DNA follows: TGTGCTAGCAGCTTAGGGACAGGGGACTTTCTGGAGACCCAGTACTTC. This translates into CASSLGTGDFLETQYF.

The rearrangement joins TRBV5-1 to TRBJ2-3; 8 nucleotides line up with TRBD1. V lost 2 bases to trimming and J lost 4 bases; unmatched junction nucleotides: 9. Per germline, CDR1 SGHRS and CDR2 YFSETQ. The CDR3 spans 16 residues. This CDR3 reads CASSFAVDRVADTQYF. The CDR3 DNA follows: TGCGCCAGCAGCTTCGCAGTGGACAGGGTGGCAGATACGCAGTATTTT.

V gene TRBV25-1 combines with J gene TRBJ1-6; D ambiguous. Trimming removed 6 bases from V and 0 bases from J, with 12 bases in between. The CDR3 covers 16 residues. The germline CDR1 and CDR2 sequences are MGHDK and SYGVNS. The CDR3, as DNA: TGTGCCAGCAGCCCATCGGGGAGCTCCTATAATTCACCCCTCCACTTT. Amino acids: CASSPSGSSYNSPLHF.

The V call is TRBV27, the J call TRBJ2-7; 10 positions agree with TRBD2. Unmatched junction bases numbered 8, after V lost 6 bases and J lost 6 bases. This CDR3 has 14 residues. CDR1 is MNHEY and CDR2 is SMNVEV in the germline V gene (reference sequence). The CDR3 region has the DNA TGTGCCAGCAGACAACCCGGGACTAGCGCCGAGCAGTACTTC. Its translation is CASRQPGTSAEQYF.

The chain couples TRBV19 to TRBJ2-7, with D possibly being TRBD2 (6 bases). The CDR3 totals 15 residues. The germline V gene encodes CDR1 LNHDA and CDR2 SQIVND (reference sequence). V was pared by 5 bases and J by 3 bases, with 17 bases between. The DNA of the CDR3 is TGTGCCAGTAGTTATATCGGGGGAACGAGCTACGAGCAGTACTTC. This codes for CASSYIGGTSYEQYF.

The genes are TRBV28 and TRBJ1-4, with TRBD1 matching over 7 bases. Germline trimming cut 3 bases from V and 3 bases from J; bases unmatched to any gene: 1. Germline-derived CDR1 and CDR2 are MDHEN and SYDVKM. This CDR3 region has 14 residues. CDR3 nucleotide sequence: TGTGCCAGCAGTTTGAGGGGGCCTAATGAAAAACTGTTTTTT. Its translation: CASSLRGPNEKLFF.

The chain has TRBV6-1 and TRBJ1-6; tentatively, D is TRBD1 (6 bases). CDR1 is MNHNS, CDR2 SASEGT, per germline. The V end lost 0 bases, the J end lost 4 bases, and 16 bases lay between the germline ends. This CDR3 is 18 amino acids long. CDR3 protein: CASSEALSRGPYNSPLHF. In nucleotides, the CDR3 is TGTGCCAGCAGTGAAGCCTTAAGCAGGGGCCCTTATAATTCACCCCTCCACTTT.

The chain uses TRBV2 and TRBJ2-5; D gene uncertain. V was shortened by 7 bases and J by 2 bases, with 11 bases between the two germline ends. Germline-derived CDR1 and CDR2 are SNHLY and FYNNEI. This CDR3 has 13 residues. The CDR3 protein is CASTAQNQETQYF. Here the CDR3 DNA reads TGTGCCAGCACCGCACAAAATCAAGAGACCCAGTACTTC.

V is TRBV27 and J is TRBJ1-1, with unresolved D. V gave up 2 bases and J gave up 0 bases, with 13 bases separating them. The CDR3 length is 16 residues. CDR1 MNHEY and CDR2 SMNVEV come from the germline V gene (reference sequence). CDR3 protein: CASSLGLWRLNTEAFF. In DNA form, the CDR3 reads TGTGCCAGCAGTTTAGGCCTTTGGAGGCTGAACACTGAAGCTTTCTTT.

The rearrangement joins TRBV28 to TRBJ2-7; D possibly corresponds to TRBD2 (6 bases). CDR3 length: 14 amino acids. The V end was cut by 8 bases, the J end by 0 bases, with 14 bases between. The germline V gene encodes CDR1 MDHEN and CDR2 SYDVKM. CDR3 sequence (DNA): TGTGCCAGCCTCCACGGGGGTGTCTCCTACGAGCAGTACTTC. Its protein is CASLHGGVSYEQYF. Filled out from reference TRBV28 and TRBJ2-7, the complete variable domain reads DVKVTQSSRYLVKRTGEKVFLECVQDMDHENMFWYRQDPGLGLRLIYFSYDVKMKEKGDIPEGYSVSREKKERFSLILESASTNQTSMYLCASLHGGVSYEQYFGPGTRLTVT.

This rearrangement joins TRBV28 to TRBJ2-7; D gene unclear. The V end was cut by 4 bases, the J end by 4 bases, with 11 bases between. Germline V lookup: CDR1 MDHEN, CDR2 SYDVKM. The CDR3 consists of 13 residues. The CDR3 protein is CASSWSRPYEQYF. The CDR3 DNA reads as TGTGCCAGCAGTTGGTCTAGACCGTACGAGCAGTACTTC. The complete variable domain, with remaining parts taken from reference TRBV28 and TRBJ2-7, reads DVKVTQSSRYLVKRTGEKVFLECVQDMDHENMFWYRQDPGLGLRLIYFSYDVKMKEKGDIPEGYSVSREKKERFSLILESASTNQTSMYLCASSWSRPYEQYFGPGTRLTVT.

Of note for this clone: A read error may produce the germline difference seen at one junction end. The rearrangement joins TRBV7-7 to TRBJ2-1; 9 positions agree with TRBD1. Germline values: CDR1 SSHAT, CDR2 FNYEAQ (reference sequence). The CDR3 has 14 amino acids. The CDR3 coding sequence is TGTGCTAGCAGCTCCGGGACAGGGACGGGTGAGCAGTTCTTC. Protein: CASSSGTGTGEQFF.

The chain uses TRBV10-3 and TRBJ2-2, with D possibly matching TRBD2 (5 bases). V was pared by 7 bases and J by 8 bases, with 11 bases between. This CDR3 is 12 amino acids long. Germline-derived CDR1 and CDR2 are ENHRY and SYGVKD. CDR3 nucleotides: TGTGCCATCATGAGGGTTTCGGGGGAGCTGTTTTTT. It codes for CAIMRVSGELFF.

About this clone itself: The junction does not match germline at one end; this may be a read error. The CDR3 spells CASSLSTVTGEKLLF. The CDR3, as DNA: TGTGCCAGCAGCCTTTCTACTGTGACAGGGGAAAAACTGCTTTTT. The rearrangement links TRBV3-1 (or the pseudogene TRBV3-2) to TRBJ1-4; 8 nucleotides align to TRBD1. CDR3 length: 15 residues. The germline V gene has CDR1 LGHDT and CDR2 YNNKEL (reference sequence).

The gene calls are TRBV9 and TRBJ2-7, with 8 bases identical to TRBD1. Germline CDR1 SGDLS, CDR2 YYNGEE. The junction had 2 bases not matched to a gene; V was cut back by 3 bases and J by 3 bases. The CDR3 consists of 13 residues. The CDR3 DNA reads TGTGCCAGCAGCGGCACAGGGGGCTACGAGCAGTACTTC. Translated: CASSGTGGYEQYF.

V usage is TRBV7-9 and J usage is TRBJ1-3; D may be TRBD1 (6 bases). This CDR3 has 15 amino acids. Trimming stripped 3 bases from V and 0 bases from J, with 9 bases between. Germline V CDR1 and CDR2: SEHNR, FQNEAQ (reference sequence). CDR3 sequence (DNA): TGTGCCAGCAGCTTCAGGGGTTACTCTGGAAACACCATATATTTT. This sequence encodes CASSFRGYSGNTIYF.

This chain connects TRBV28 to TRBJ1-2; D not resolved. This CDR3 is built from 16 residues. CDR1 is MDHEN, CDR2 SYDVKM, per germline. V was shortened by 3 bases and J by 5 bases, with 19 bases between the two germline ends. The CDR3 DNA sequence: TGTGCCAGCAGTTTGGACCCACGGGAGACACCATATGGCTACACCTTC. Its protein is CASSLDPRETPYGYTF.

The chain has TRBV10-3 and TRBJ1-5, with 8 bases lining up with TRBD1. Trimming took 3 bases from V and 6 from J; bases not matched to a gene: 13. Germline loops: CDR1 ENHRY, CDR2 SYGVKD. The length of the CDR3 is 17 residues. The CDR3 loop reads CAISEVPGQGSGQPQHF. DNA of the CDR3: TGTGCCATCAGTGAAGTTCCAGGACAGGGTTCGGGTCAGCCCCAGCATTTT.

This chain connects TRBV19 to TRBJ2-2; D is possibly TRBD2 (6 bases). V was shortened by 0 bases and J by 6 bases, with 8 bases between the two germline ends. The CDR3 is 14 amino acids. Germline CDR1 reads LNHDA; CDR2 reads SQIVND (reference sequence). In DNA, the CDR3 is TGTGCCAGTAGTATAGATAGGAGGGCCGGGGAGCTGTTTTTT. It specifies CASSIDRRAGELFF.

This chain connects TRBV6-5 to TRBJ1-6, with D uncertain. Looked up from germline, CDR1 is MNHEY and CDR2 is SVGAGI. The CDR3 contains 12 residues. V lost 4 bases, J lost 9 bases, and 7 bases lay in between. The CDR3 region is CASSSRISPLHF. CDR3 bases: TGTGCCAGCAGTTCCAGGATTTCACCCCTCCACTTT.

This sequence joins TRBV6-2 or TRBV6-3 and TRBJ2-1, with 12 bases lining up with TRBD2. Germline V lookup: CDR1 MNHEY, CDR2 SVGEGT. This CDR3 contains 18 residues. J gave up 7 bases and V 2 bases, and 12 bases lay outside the gene matches. Written as DNA, the CDR3 is TGTGCCAGCAGTTACGAACAGGGGACCGGGACTAGCGGGAATGAGCAGTTCTTC. This gives the protein CASSYEQGTGTSGNEQFF.

The V and J genes are TRBV7-2 and TRBJ2-1; 11 nucleotides line up with TRBD2. Per germline, CDR1 SGHTA and CDR2 FQGNSA. CDR3 length: 16 residues. Losses at the gene ends were 1 base for V and 9 bases for J; bases not matched to a gene: 8. The CDR3 region has the DNA TGTGCCAGCAGCTTAGGCGTAGCGGGAGGGCGGAGTGAGCAGTTCTTC. Amino acid sequence: CASSLGVAGGRSEQFF. Full variable domain (rest looked up from reference TRBV7-2 and TRBJ2-1): GAGVSQSPSNKVTEKGKDVELRCDPISGHTALYWYRQSLGQGLEFLIYFQGNSAPDKSGLPSDRFSAERTGGSVSTLTIQRTQQEDSAVYLCASSLGVAGGRSEQFFGPGTRLTVL.

The gene calls are TRBV6-5 and TRBJ1-1, with a weak D call TRBD1 (6 bases). CDR3 length: 12 residues. CDR1 MNHEY and CDR2 SVGAGI come from the germline V gene. V was trimmed by 5 bases and J by 10 bases, leaving 14 bases between them. The CDR3 DNA follows: TGTGCCAGCAGTCCCGGGGGGCCTGGAGCTTTCTTT. It specifies CASSPGGPGAFF.

At least ten counts were recorded for this clone. V usage is TRBV7-9 and J usage is TRBJ2-6; tentative D call: TRBD2 (6 bases). The CDR3 is 15 residues long. V dropped 6 bases and J dropped 0 bases, with 9 bases sitting between them. The germline V gene encodes CDR1 SEHNR and CDR2 FQNEAQ (reference sequence). The CDR3 loop is CASSRDFSGANVLTF. For the CDR3, the DNA is TGTGCCAGCAGTCGGGACTTCTCTGGGGCCAACGTCCTGACTTTC.

This chain links TRBV11-3 with TRBJ2-1; 13 positions agree with TRBD2. With 4 bases clipped from V and 3 bases from J, the junction kept 3 bases outside the gene matches. Germline V lookup: CDR1 SGHNT, CDR2 YENEEA. The CDR3 contains 16 residues. The CDR3 DNA reads as TGTGCCAGCAGCTACGGACTAGCGGGAGTCTACAATGAGCAGTTCTTC. It translates to CASSYGLAGVYNEQFF.

CDR3 amino acids: CASSQGGGQPQHF. CDR3 sequence (DNA): TGCGCCAGCAGCCAAGGGGGGGGTCAGCCCCAGCATTTT. V is TRBV4-1 and J is TRBJ1-5; D may be TRBD1 (5 bases). The CDR3 spans 13 residues. V was clipped by 1 base and J by 6 bases, with 7 bases between them. CDR1 MGHRA and CDR2 YSYEKL come from the germline V gene.